The clone carrying this TCR beta chain has just one count. Trimming cost V 1 base and J 6 bases, with 10 bases left between them. Germline CDR1 and CDR2: MNHEY and SVGEGT. This CDR3 has 14 residues. Patients in Seattle were enrolled during active infection, then followed longitudinally. The data were taken from a study of blood T cell repertoires in COVID-19. About the study: Sites across the United States, Italy and Spain contributed samples from acute and convalescent COVID-19.

Libraries were prepared by immunoSEQ multiplex PCR; TCRdb keeps only in-frame clonotypes and omits some of them. This sample has 200,000 or so clones; about nine tenths occur once, and the top ten carry approximately 2.6%. The sequencing sample was made of peripheral blood. This receptor was taken from a man aged 30 to 39 with COVID-19, enrolled during active disease. This chain uses TRBV6-2 or TRBV6-3 with TRBJ2-1, with D tentatively TRBD2 (6 bases). DNA for the CDR3: TGTGCCAGCAGTTACTGGGGGGTAATCAATGAGCAGTTCTTC. It yields the protein CASSYWGVINEQFF.